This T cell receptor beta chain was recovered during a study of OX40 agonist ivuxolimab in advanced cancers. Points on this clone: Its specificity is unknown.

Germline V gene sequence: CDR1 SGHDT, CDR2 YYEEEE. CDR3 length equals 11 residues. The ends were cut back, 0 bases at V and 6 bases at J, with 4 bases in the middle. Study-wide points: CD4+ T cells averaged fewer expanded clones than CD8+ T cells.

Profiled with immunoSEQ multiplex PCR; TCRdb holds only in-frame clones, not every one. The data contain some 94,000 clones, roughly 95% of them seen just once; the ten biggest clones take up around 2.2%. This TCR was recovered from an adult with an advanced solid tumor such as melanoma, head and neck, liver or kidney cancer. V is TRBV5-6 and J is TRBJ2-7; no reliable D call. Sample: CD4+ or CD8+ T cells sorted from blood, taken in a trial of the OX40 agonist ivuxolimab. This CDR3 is CASSLAGEQYF. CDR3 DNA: TGTGCCAGCAGCTTGGCAGGCGAGCAGTACTTC.